Below, 23 T cell receptor beta chains from the same sample are listed, as sequenced in a study of blood T cell repertoires in COVID-19. This table comes from immunoSEQ multiplex PCR, and its TCRdb copy is limited to in-frame clones, with some not included. The profile shows under 250,000 clones, around 84% of them singletons. The source material was peripheral blood. The origin of the receptors is a man aged 45 to 65 with COVID-19, enrolled during active disease.

The rearrangement joins TRBV6-1 to TRBJ1-3; no firm D call. CDR3 length equals 15 residues. Between the trimmed V and J ends, which lost 5 bases and 2 bases, there was a span of 13 bases. CDR1 and CDR2 from the germline V gene are MNHNS and SASEGT. Written as DNA, the CDR3 is TGTGCCAGCAGTTGGACTGCGGGTGCTGGAAACACCATATATTTT. It is translated as CASSWTAGAGNTIYF.

J is TRBJ1-5 and V is TRBV7-8; D perhaps matches TRBD1 (6 bases). Trimming removed 1 base from V and 1 base from J, with 11 bases in between. Per germline, CDR1 SGHVS and CDR2 FQNEAQ. CDR3 size: 16 residues. The CDR3, as DNA: TGTGCCAGCAGCTTAGTTGGGGGCTTGAGCAATCAGCCCCAGCATTTT. Translated, it gives CASSLVGGLSNQPQHF.

This sequence joins TRBV11-3 and TRBJ2-1; D is possibly TRBD2 (6 bases). The germline V gene has CDR1 SGHNT and CDR2 YENEEA. V was clipped by 2 bases and J by 5 bases, with 19 bases between them. This CDR3 contains 17 residues. The CDR3 nucleotides read TGTGCCAGCAGCTTAAGTGGGGGGAGCTCGATCAACAATGAGCAGTTCTTC. The encoded protein is CASSLSGGSSINNEQFF.

This chain uses TRBV3-1 (or the pseudogene TRBV3-2) with TRBJ1-5; perhaps TRBD1 as D (6 bases). V was cut by 1 base and J by 0 bases, with 10 bases left in between. CDR3 length: 16 residues. Germline lookup yields CDR1 LGHDT and CDR2 YNNKEL (reference sequence). The CDR3 spells CASSQGTGPSNQPQHF. CDR3 sequence (DNA): TGTGCCAGCAGCCAAGGTACAGGGCCTAGCAATCAGCCCCAGCATTTT.

V and J are TRBV20-1 and TRBJ2-7; 9 bases match TRBD2. The length of the CDR3 is 15 residues. Germline V gene lookup returns CDR1 DFQATT and CDR2 SNEGSKA (reference sequence). V was clipped by 3 bases and J by 0 bases; unmatched bases: 6. The CDR3 protein is CSASRLAGLSYEQYF. CDR3 coding DNA: TGCAGTGCTAGTCGGCTAGCGGGGCTCTCCTACGAGCAGTACTTC.

V and J are TRBV29-1 and TRBJ1-5; D perhaps matches TRBD1 (6 bases). Germline V gene sequence: CDR1 SQVTM, CDR2 ANQGSEA. V lost 6 bases and J 2 bases, leaving 14 bases between the germline ends. There are 14 residues in the CDR3. The CDR3 DNA follows: TGCAGCGTCCTAGGGGGTTCGGGCAATCAGCCCCAGCATTTT. Translating it yields CSVLGGSGNQPQHF.

This clone occurred once. The chain employs TRBV27 and TRBJ1-6, with 8 bases fitting TRBD1. V lost 6 bases, J lost 7 bases, and 11 bases stayed unmatched. The CDR3 spans 16 residues. Per the germline V gene, CDR1 is MNHEY and CDR2 is SMNVEV (reference sequence). The CDR3 coding sequence is TGTGCCAGCAGCGACAGGGGCCCCCCTATAAATTCACCCCTCCACTTT. Translated, it gives CASSDRGPPINSPLHF.

The rearrangement uses TRBV14 and TRBJ2-7; tentative D call: TRBD2 (5 bases). CDR1 is SGHDN, CDR2 FVKESK, per germline. There are 14 residues in the CDR3. The V and J ends lost 1 base and 5 bases respectively, with 12 bases between them. The CDR3 is CASSQGRFQNEQYF. For the CDR3, the DNA is TGTGCCAGCAGCCAAGGGAGGTTTCAGAACGAGCAGTACTTC. Drawing the rest from reference TRBV14 and TRBJ2-7, the complete variable domain is EAGVTQFPSHSVIEKGQTVTLRCDPISGHDNLYWYRRVMGKEIKFLLHFVKESKQDESGMPNNRFLAERTGGTYSTLKVQPAELEDSGVYFCASSQGRFQNEQYFGPGTRLTVT.

The CDR3 here is CASSVAGTGELFF. The CDR3 coding sequence is TGTGCCAGCAGCGTAGCGGGCACCGGGGAGCTGTTTTTT. This chain uses TRBV9 with TRBJ2-2, with unresolved D. The V and J ends lost 0 bases and 4 bases respectively, with 4 bases between them. CDR3 length equals 13 residues. From germline, CDR1 is SGDLS and CDR2 YYNGEE. Full variable domain (rest looked up from reference TRBV9 and TRBJ2-2): DSGVTQTPKHLITATGQRVTLRCSPRSGDLSVYWYQQSLDQGLQFLIQYYNGEERAKGNILERFSAQQFPDLHSELNLSSLELGDSALYFCASSVAGTGELFFGEGSRLTVL.

The J gene is TRBJ2-1, the V gene TRBV5-4, with 8 nucleotides matching TRBD2. CDR3 length: 17 residues. Per the germline V gene, CDR1 is SGHNT and CDR2 is YYREEE (reference sequence). J lost 4 bases, V lost 4 bases, and 13 bases had no gene match. The CDR3 bases are TGTGCCAGCAGCCCGGGGGGGGGCCTAGCGGCGTACAATGAGCAGTTCTTC. Protein: CASSPGGGLAAYNEQFF.

J is TRBJ2-1 and V is TRBV5-1; D remains ambiguous. The germline gives CDR1 SGHRS, CDR2 YFSETQ. This CDR3 spans 14 amino acids. Trimming stripped 7 bases from V and 3 bases from J, with 14 bases between. The CDR3 loop reads CASLAAPGYNEQFF. DNA for the CDR3: TGCGCCAGCTTGGCAGCGCCGGGCTACAATGAGCAGTTCTTC.

The V call is TRBV30, the J call TRBJ1-4; TRBD1 aligns across 7 bases. The CDR3 is made up of 12 amino acids. Per the germline V gene, CDR1 is GTSNPN and CDR2 is SVGIG (reference sequence). V dropped 5 bases and J dropped 7; count of bases not matched to a gene: 4. For the CDR3, the DNA is TGTGCCTGGCAGGGGGTTGGTGAAAAACTGTTTTTT. Translating gives CAWQGVGEKLFF. The full variable domain, rest sourced from reference TRBV30 and TRBJ1-4, is SQTIHQWPATLVQPVGSPLSLECTVEGTSNPNLYWYRQAAGRGLQLLFYSVGIGQISSEVPQNLSASRPQDRQFILSSKKLLLSDSGFYLCAWQGVGEKLFFGSGTQLSVL.

The chain has TRBV19 and TRBJ1-1; tentative D call: TRBD1 (5 bases). The V and J ends lost 7 bases and 3 bases respectively, with 15 bases between them. CDR1 and CDR2 from the germline V gene are LNHDA and SQIVND (reference sequence). The CDR3 sequence is 14 residues long. Here the CDR3 reads CASMGRGRDTEAFF. For the CDR3, the DNA is TGTGCCAGTATGGGGAGGGGAAGAGACACTGAAGCTTTCTTT.

This chain connects TRBV4-3 to TRBJ1-1; D perhaps matches TRBD1 (6 bases). Trimming took 0 bases from V and 1 from J, leaving 9 bases between them. CDR1 LGHNA and CDR2 YSLEER come from the germline V gene. CDR3 length: 15 residues. The CDR3 DNA reads TGCGCCAGCAGCCAAGATAGAGGGGGGAACACTGAAGCTTTCTTT. As protein: CASSQDRGGNTEAFF.

The gene calls are TRBV7-2 and TRBJ1-4; D perhaps matches TRBD1 (6 bases). V lost 4 bases and J lost 3, with 9 bases in between. The CDR3 is made up of 14 amino acids. Germline V gives CDR1 SGHTA, CDR2 FQGNSA. For the CDR3, the DNA is TGTGCCAGCAGCTCGGACAGCGCTAATGAAAAACTGTTTTTT. Translation: CASSSDSANEKLFF.

This chain connects TRBV30 to TRBJ1-2; 9 bases align to TRBD1. CDR1 is GTSNPN and CDR2 is SVGIG in the germline V gene (reference sequence). The CDR3 sequence is 14 residues long. V lost 5 bases to trimming and J lost 6 bases; unmatched junction nucleotides: 10. CDR3 loop: CAWQDRGRSDGYTF. CDR3 bases: TGTGCCTGGCAGGACAGGGGTCGCTCTGATGGCTACACCTTC.

The gene calls are TRBV7-9 and TRBJ1-5; maybe TRBD1 (5 bases). The CDR3 length is 13 residues. CDR1 SEHNR and CDR2 FQNEAQ come from the germline V gene (reference sequence). This chain's CDR3 is CASGGSSNQPQHF. In nucleotides, the CDR3 is TGTGCAAGCGGGGGGTCTAGCAATCAGCCCCAGCATTTT.

The V call is TRBV5-4, the J call TRBJ2-3; D may be TRBD1 (6 bases). This CDR3 comprises 16 residues. V was shortened by 7 bases and J by 5 bases, with 23 bases between the two germline ends. Germline values: CDR1 SGHNT, CDR2 YYREEE (reference sequence). The CDR3 protein is CASGAEQGLFRDTQYF. DNA of the CDR3: TGTGCCAGCGGAGCGGAACAGGGTCTATTCAGAGATACGCAGTATTTT. The whole variable domain, filled in from reference TRBV5-4 and TRBJ2-3, reads ETGVTQSPTHLIKTRGQQVTLRCSSQSGHNTVSWYQQALGQGPQFIFQYYREEENGRGNFPPRFSGLQFPNYSSELNVNALELDDSALYLCASGAEQGLFRDTQYFGPGTRLTVL.

Comment on this clone: The same CDR3 arises from other DNA sequences in this sample as well. The genes are TRBV2 and TRBJ2-2; 12 positions agree with TRBD2. The germline V gene encodes CDR1 SNHLY and CDR2 FYNNEI. This CDR3 is built from 15 residues. V was pared by 6 bases and J by 1 base, with 0 bases of the junction left unmatched. The chain's CDR3 is CASRGLAGNTGELFF. CDR3 coding DNA: TGTGCCAGCAGGGGACTAGCGGGGAACACCGGGGAGCTGTTTTTT. Filled out from reference TRBV2 and TRBJ2-2, the complete variable domain reads EPEVTQTPSHQVTQMGQEVILRCVPISNHLYFYWYRQILGQKVEFLVSFYNNEISEKSEIFDDQFSVERPDGSNFTLKIRSTKLEDSAMYFCASRGLAGNTGELFFGEGSRLTVL.

The chain links TRBV6-6 to TRBJ1-2, with a possible D match to TRBD1 (6 bases). This CDR3 comprises 16 residues. The V end was cut by 4 bases, the J end by 3 bases, with 18 bases between. CDR1 is MNHNY, CDR2 SVGAGI, per germline (reference sequence). The CDR3, as DNA: TGTGCCAGCAGTTCTGCAGGGGTAGAGAGACACTATGGCTACACCTTC. Translating gives CASSSAGVERHYGYTF.

The V call is TRBV4-1, the J call TRBJ1-4; 8 nucleotides line up with TRBD1. The CDR3 covers 15 residues. V was clipped by 3 bases and J by 5 bases; unmatched bases: 5. CDR1 is MGHRA and CDR2 is YSYEKL in the germline V gene. The CDR3 region has the DNA TGCGCCAGCAGCCAGCAACAGGGGGAAAATGAAAAACTGTTTTTT. It codes for CASSQQQGENEKLFF.

A single count supports this clone. The chain links TRBV10-3 to TRBJ1-4, with TRBD1 identical over 7 bases. This CDR3 is 16 amino acids long. Per germline, CDR1 ENHRY and CDR2 SYGVKD. J lost 1 base, V lost 3 bases, and 5 bases had no gene match. CDR3: CAISDQGGRTNEKLFF. The DNA for the CDR3 is TGTGCCATCAGTGACCAGGGGGGCCGAACTAATGAAAAACTGTTTTTT.

V gene TRBV7-9 combines with J gene TRBJ2-5; 7 nucleotides match TRBD2. CDR1 SEHNR and CDR2 FQNEAQ come from the germline V gene (reference sequence). This CDR3 comprises 14 residues. J lost 2 bases, V lost 7 bases, and 7 bases had no gene match. CDR3 loop: CASTLAVLQETQYF. DNA of the CDR3: TGTGCCAGCACCCTAGCGGTACTTCAAGAGACCCAGTACTTC.